This T cell receptor beta chain was captured in a study of T cell changes during pregnancy in multiple sclerosis. CDR3 length: 15 amino acids. J gave up 5 bases and V 1 base, and 7 bases lay outside the gene matches. Germline V gene sequence: CDR1 SNHLY, CDR2 FYNNEI. Only in-frame clones appear in the TCRdb table, and some are missing; sequencing was by immunoSEQ multiplex PCR. The table shows about 75,000 clones, with around nine tenths occurring only once. The receptor's source is a female donor with multiple sclerosis, enrolled in a pregnancy study. Sequencing was performed on CD4+ T cells from peripheral blood mononuclear cells, taken before pregnancy. This chain uses TRBV2 with TRBJ2-5; 7 positions match TRBD2. The CDR3 coding sequence is TGTGCCAGCAGTGAAGATAGCGGGCACGGGGAGACCCAGTACTTC. Translated, it gives CASSEDSGHGETQYF.